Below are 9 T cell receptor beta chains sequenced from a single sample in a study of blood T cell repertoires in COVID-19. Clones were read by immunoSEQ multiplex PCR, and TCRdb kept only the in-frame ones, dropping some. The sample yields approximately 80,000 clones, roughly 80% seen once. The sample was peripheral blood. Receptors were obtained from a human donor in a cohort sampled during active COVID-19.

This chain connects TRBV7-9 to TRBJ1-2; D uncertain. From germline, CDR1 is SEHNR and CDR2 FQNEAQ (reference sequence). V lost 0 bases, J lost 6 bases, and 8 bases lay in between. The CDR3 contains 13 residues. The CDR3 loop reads CASSLAGLHGYTF. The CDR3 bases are TGTGCCAGCAGCTTAGCTGGACTCCATGGCTACACCTTC.

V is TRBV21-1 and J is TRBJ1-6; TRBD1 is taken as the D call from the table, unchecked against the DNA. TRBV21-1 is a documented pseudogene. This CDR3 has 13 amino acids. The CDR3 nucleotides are TGTGCCAGCACCGGGACAGATAATTCACCCCTCCACTTT. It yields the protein CASTGTDNSPLHF.

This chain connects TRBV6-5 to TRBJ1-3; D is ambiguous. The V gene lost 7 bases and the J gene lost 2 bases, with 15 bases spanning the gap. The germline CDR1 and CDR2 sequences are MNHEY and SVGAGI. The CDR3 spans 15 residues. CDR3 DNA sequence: TGTGCCAGCAAGTCGCATCGAGAGGCTGGAAACACCATATATTTT. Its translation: CASKSHREAGNTIYF.

The CDR3 DNA is TGTGCCAGCAGCTTACTTCCAGGGGCTCGGGGCTACACCTTC. This codes for CASSLLPGARGYTF. This sequence joins TRBV7-6 and TRBJ1-2; possible D gene TRBD1, 6 bases. Germline V gives CDR1 SGHVS, CDR2 FNYEAQ. V lost 2 bases, J lost 8 bases, and 15 bases lay in between. The CDR3 contains 14 residues. The full variable domain, completed using reference TRBV7-6 and TRBJ1-2, is GAGVSQSPRYKVTKRGQDVALRCDPISGHVSLYWYRQALGQGPEFLTYFNYEAQQDKSGLPNDRFSAERPEGSISTLTIQRTEQRDSAMYRCASSLLPGARGYTFGSGTRLTVV.

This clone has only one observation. Here the CDR3 reads CASSKSSLPGGRADTQYF. CDR3 coding DNA: TGTGCCAGCAGCAAATCCAGTTTACCAGGGGGCCGAGCAGATACGCAGTATTTT. The V gene is TRBV21-1, the J gene TRBJ2-3; the table's D call of TRBD1 was not tested on the DNA. TRBV21-1 is termed a pseudogene. CDR3 length: 18 amino acids.

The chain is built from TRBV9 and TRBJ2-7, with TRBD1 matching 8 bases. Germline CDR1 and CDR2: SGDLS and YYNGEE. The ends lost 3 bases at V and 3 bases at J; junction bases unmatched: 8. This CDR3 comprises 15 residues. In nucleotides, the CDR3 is TGTGCCAGCAGCGCGGCAGGGGGCGCCCACTACGAGCAGTACTTC. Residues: CASSAAGGAHYEQYF.

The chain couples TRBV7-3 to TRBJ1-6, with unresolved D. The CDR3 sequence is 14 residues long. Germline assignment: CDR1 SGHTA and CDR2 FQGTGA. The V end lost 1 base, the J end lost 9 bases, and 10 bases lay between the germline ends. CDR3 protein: CASSLNRAASPLHF. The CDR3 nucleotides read TGTGCCAGCAGCTTAAACCGAGCCGCTTCACCCCTCCACTTT.

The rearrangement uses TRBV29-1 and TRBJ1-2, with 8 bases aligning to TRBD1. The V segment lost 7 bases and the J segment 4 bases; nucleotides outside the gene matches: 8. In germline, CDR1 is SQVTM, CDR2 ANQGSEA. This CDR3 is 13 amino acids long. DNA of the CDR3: TGCAGCGCCAGACAGGGGATGGGCTATGGCTACACCTTC. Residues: CSARQGMGYGYTF.

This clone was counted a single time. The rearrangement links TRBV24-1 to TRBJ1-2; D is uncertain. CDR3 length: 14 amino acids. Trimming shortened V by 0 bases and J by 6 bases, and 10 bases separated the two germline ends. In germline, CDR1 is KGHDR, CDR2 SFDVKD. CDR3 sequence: CATSDLSQEDGYTF. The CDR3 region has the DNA TGTGCCACCAGTGATTTGTCTCAGGAGGATGGCTACACCTTC.